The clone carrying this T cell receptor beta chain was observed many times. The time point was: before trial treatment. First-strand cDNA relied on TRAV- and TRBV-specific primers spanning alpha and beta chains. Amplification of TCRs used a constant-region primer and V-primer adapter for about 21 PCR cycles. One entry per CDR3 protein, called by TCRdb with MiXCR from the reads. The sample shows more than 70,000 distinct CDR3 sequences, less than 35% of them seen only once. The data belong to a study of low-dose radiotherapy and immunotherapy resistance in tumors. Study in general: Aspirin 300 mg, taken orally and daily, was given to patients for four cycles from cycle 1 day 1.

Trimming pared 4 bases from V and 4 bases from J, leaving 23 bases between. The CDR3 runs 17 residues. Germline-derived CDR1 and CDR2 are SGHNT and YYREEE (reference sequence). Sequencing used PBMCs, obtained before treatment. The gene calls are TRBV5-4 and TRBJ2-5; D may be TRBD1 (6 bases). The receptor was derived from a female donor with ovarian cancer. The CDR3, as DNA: TGTGCCAGCAGCCCTGGGGGCCGGGACGGGAATGGAGAGACCCAGTACTTC. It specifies CASSPGGRDGNGETQYF.